This is a list of T cell receptor beta chains from one sample in a study of blood T cell repertoires in COVID-19. Using immunoSEQ multiplex PCR, the repertoire was profiled, and TCRdb retains in-frame clones only, with some absent. This table holds approximately 100,000 clones, about 89% found once. Sequenced input: peripheral blood. These receptors were obtained from a human donor in a cohort sampled during active COVID-19. CDR3s include the opening cysteine and the closing phenylalanine or tryptophan. The D gene is left open where the match is weak. Size is omitted from some rows. Given values are once, few, many or a class for expanded clones.

j_call clone_size d_call v_call cdr3_aa cdr3_nt
TRBJ2-7 NA TRBD1 TRBV27 CASGPGQGVPYEQYF TGTGCCAGCGGCCCTGGACAGGGGGTCCCCTACGAGCAGTACTTC
TRBJ1-1 NA NA TRBV14 CASSHTMGGTEAFF TGTGCCAGCAGCCATACTATGGGTGGGACTGAAGCTTTCTTT
TRBJ1-2 NA NA TRBV2 CASNPMGGNYGYTF TGTGCCAGCAACCCCATGGGGGGTAACTATGGCTACACCTTC
TRBJ2-3 NA TRBD2 TRBV6-5 CASRVLAGGPDTQYF TGTGCCAGCAGAGTACTAGCGGGCGGTCCAGATACGCAGTATTTT
TRBJ1-6 NA NA TRBV7-3 CASSATGSSPLHF TGTGCCAGCAGCGCCACAGGGTCCTCACCCCTCCACTTT
TRBJ2-3 few TRBD2 TRBV11-3 CASRQTSGPLRLQYF TGTGCCAGCAGACAAACTAGCGGCCCCCTCCGTTTGCAGTATTTT
TRBJ2-2 NA NA TRBV4-2 CASSQQGTGELFF TGTGCCAGCAGCCAACAGGGGACCGGGGAGCTGTTTTTT
TRBJ2-5 NA NA TRBV11-3 CASSLVREETQYF TGTGCCAGCAGCTTAGTTAGAGAAGAGACCCAGTACTTC
TRBJ2-7 NA TRBD2 TRBV7-2 CASSLAPLLADLYYEQYF TGTGCCAGCAGCTTAGCCCCCCTACTAGCGGACCTTTACTACGAGCAGTACTTC
TRBJ2-1 NA TRBD2 TRBV9 CASSVVAGASVYEQFF TGTGCCAGCAGCGTAGTAGCGGGAGCCTCTGTCTATGAGCAGTTCTTC
TRBJ2-1 NA TRBD2 TRBV5-1 CASRAGGRQTIDEQFF TGCGCCAGCAGGGCCGGCGGGAGGCAGACTATCGATGAGCAGTTCTTC
TRBJ2-5 NA TRBD2 TRBV3-1/TRBV3-2 CASSHRSGRLETQYF TGTGCCAGCAGCCACCGTAGCGGGAGGTTAGAGACCCAGTACTTC
TRBJ1-5 NA NA TRBV18 CASSPPGGQWNQPQHF TGTGCCAGCTCACCACCGGGGGGGCAGTGGAATCAGCCCCAGCATTTT
TRBJ2-7 once TRBD2 TRBV28 CASSHPSGREGYEQYF TGTGCCAGCAGTCATCCTAGCGGGAGGGAAGGCTACGAGCAGTACTTC
TRBJ1-1 NA NA TRBV2 CASSAEGYTEAFF TGTGCCAGCAGCGCCGAGGGTTACACTGAAGCTTTCTTT
TRBJ2-2 NA TRBD1 TRBV29-1 CSANGQGNTGELFF TGCAGCGCCAATGGACAGGGGAACACCGGGGAGCTGTTTTTT
TRBJ1-1 NA NA TRBV4-3 CASSPGGGGNTEAFF TGCGCCAGCAGCCCCGGCGGGGGGGGGAACACTGAAGCTTTCTTT
TRBJ1-2 NA TRBD1 TRBV6-5 CASSYGQAGGYTF TGTGCCAGCAGTTACGGACAGGCGGGAGGCTACACCTTC
TRBJ2-5 once NA TRBV3-1/TRBV3-2 CASSPSGYRETQYF TGTGCCAGCAGCCCGTCAGGGTATCGGGAGACCCAGTACTTC
TRBJ1-4 NA TRBD1 TRBV4-3 CASSQGQQGEKLFF TGCGCCAGCAGCCAAGGGCAACAGGGGGAAAAACTGTTTTTT
TRBJ2-2 NA NA TRBV30 CAWSPTASTGELFF TGTGCCTGGAGTCCTACAGCAAGCACCGGGGAGCTGTTTTTT
TRBJ2-7 NA NA TRBV19 CASSILSPGENGYEQYF TGTGCCAGTAGCATACTATCCCCAGGGGAGAACGGCTACGAGCAGTACTTC
TRBJ1-4 NA NA TRBV7-3 CASSLGAGEKLFF TGTGCCAGCAGCTTGGGTGCGGGGGAAAAACTGTTTTTT
TRBJ1-1 NA NA TRBV7-2 CASSLPGQNTEAFF TGTGCCAGCAGCTTACCGGGACAGAACACTGAAGCTTTCTTT
TRBJ2-5 NA TRBD2 TRBV10-2 CASSESKLRGGRHQETQYF TGCGCCAGCAGTGAGTCGAAATTGCGCGGCGGGAGGCACCAAGAGACCCAGTACTTC
TRBJ2-7 NA NA TRBV4-1 CASSQVRRSYEQYF TGCGCCAGCAGCCAGGTCCGGAGGTCCTACGAGCAGTACTTC
TRBJ1-5 NA TRBD1 TRBV19 CASSGTANQPQHF TGTGCCAGTAGCGGGACAGCTAATCAGCCCCAGCATTTT
TRBJ2-3 NA TRBD2 TRBV9 CASSGSGGASSQYF TGTGCCAGCAGCGGTAGCGGGGGGGCCTCTTCGCAGTATTTT
TRBJ1-3 NA NA TRBV7-2 CASSSGARGSGNTIYF TGTGCCAGCAGTTCCGGGGCCAGGGGCTCTGGAAACACCATATATTTT
TRBJ2-7 NA TRBD1 TRBV10-1 CASSDVGQGYEQYF TGCGCCAGCAGTGACGTGGGACAGGGGTACGAGCAGTACTTC
TRBJ2-1 NA TRBD2 TRBV5-4 CASSLGLAGASDEQFF TGTGCCAGCAGCTTGGGGTTAGCGGGAGCTTCGGATGAGCAGTTCTTC
TRBJ2-3 NA NA TRBV30 CAWIGGLTDTQYF TGTGCCTGGATAGGCGGCCTCACAGATACGCAGTATTTT
TRBJ2-1 NA NA TRBV5-1 CASSLVGDEQFF TGCGCCAGCAGCTTGGTAGGGGATGAGCAGTTCTTC
TRBJ2-1 NA TRBD2 TRBV6-4 CASTVPERESYEQFF TGTGCCAGCACCGTCCCCGAGCGGGAGAGCTATGAGCAGTTCTTC
TRBJ2-1 NA TRBD2 TRBV10-3 CATNPGTSGNEQFF TGTGCCACCAACCCCGGGACTAGCGGCAATGAGCAGTTCTTC
TRBJ2-7 NA NA TRBV28 CASTRARDWTPIRDYEQYF TGTGCCAGCACCCGGGCCCGGGACTGGACGCCGATCCGAGACTACGAGCAGTACTTC
TRBJ1-1 NA NA TRBV5-1 CASRPTRTVEAFF TGCGCCAGCAGACCCACAAGGACAGTTGAAGCTTTCTTT